This is a list of T cell receptor beta chains from one sample in a study of chemoradiotherapy in HPV16-positive cancers. The method was immunoSEQ multiplex PCR; TCRdb's version includes in-frame clones alone and lacks a portion of them. This table has roughly 24,000 clones, roughly 92% appearing once. The specimen was blood, collected from a patient who underwent chemoradiotherapy. The source is a human donor with HPV-associated anogenital cancer. Each CDR3 is given with its conserved first and last residue. Fields, in order: D gene, clone size, J gene, V gene, CDR3 DNA, CDR3 protein. A D gene is named only where the DNA matches it firmly. Clone size appears in some rows only: once, few, many, or a class for an expanded clone.

d_call: NA; clone_size: NA; j_call: TRBJ2-3; v_call: TRBV18; cdr3_nt: TGTGCCAGCTCACCAAGGTTAGAGAACACAGATACGCAGTATTTT; cdr3_aa: CASSPRLENTDTQYF
d_call: NA; clone_size: NA; j_call: TRBJ1-2; v_call: TRBV6-6; cdr3_nt: TGTGCCAGCAGTAGGGTCGGGGGCTACACCTTC; cdr3_aa: CASSRVGGYTF
d_call: NA; clone_size: NA; j_call: TRBJ2-5; v_call: TRBV5-6; cdr3_nt: TGTGCCAGCAGCTTGGCCGACGGTCGGGGAGAGACCCAGTACTTC; cdr3_aa: CASSLADGRGETQYF
d_call: NA; clone_size: NA; j_call: TRBJ2-5; v_call: TRBV28; cdr3_nt: TGTGCCAGCAGTTTTGGCAACCAAGAGACCCAGTACTTC; cdr3_aa: CASSFGNQETQYF
d_call: TRBD1; clone_size: NA; j_call: TRBJ2-1; v_call: TRBV19; cdr3_nt: TGTGCCAGTAGTTTAACAGGGGGCATGATCAATGAGCAGTTCTTC; cdr3_aa: CASSLTGGMINEQFF
d_call: NA; clone_size: NA; j_call: TRBJ1-5; v_call: TRBV19; cdr3_nt: TGTGCCAGTAGTATGAGCCACGGGGGCAATCAGCCCCAGCATTTT; cdr3_aa: CASSMSHGGNQPQHF
d_call: NA; clone_size: NA; j_call: TRBJ1-5; v_call: TRBV28; cdr3_nt: TGTGCCAGCAGTTCCCAGGGGAGGGGCTATAGCAATCAGCCCCAGCATTTT; cdr3_aa: CASSSQGRGYSNQPQHF
d_call: NA; clone_size: NA; j_call: TRBJ1-4; v_call: TRBV18; cdr3_nt: TGTGCCAGCTCGTCTGACCCTAATGAAAAACTGTTTTTT; cdr3_aa: CASSSDPNEKLFF
d_call: NA; clone_size: NA; j_call: TRBJ2-2; v_call: TRBV19; cdr3_nt: TGTGCCAGTAGTATAGGAGGCCTGAAAGACACCGGGGAGCTGTTTTTT; cdr3_aa: CASSIGGLKDTGELFF
d_call: NA; clone_size: NA; j_call: TRBJ1-2; v_call: TRBV6-5; cdr3_nt: TGTGCCAGCAGTCCCGGACAAAACTATGGCTACACCTTC; cdr3_aa: CASSPGQNYGYTF
d_call: NA; clone_size: NA; j_call: TRBJ2-2; v_call: TRBV7-2; cdr3_nt: TGTGCCAGCAGCTCAAACACAGGTCCTATTACCGGGGAGCTGTTTTTT; cdr3_aa: CASSSNTGPITGELFF
d_call: NA; clone_size: NA; j_call: TRBJ2-3; v_call: TRBV27; cdr3_nt: TGTGCCAGCAGTTTATTGGGGGGGGCCACAGATACGCAGTATTTT; cdr3_aa: CASSLLGGATDTQYF
d_call: NA; clone_size: NA; j_call: TRBJ2-3; v_call: TRBV7-6; cdr3_nt: TGTGCCAGCAGCTTAGAGGCCAGGGTGCGCACAGATACGCAGTATTTT; cdr3_aa: CASSLEARVRTDTQYF
d_call: TRBD1; clone_size: NA; j_call: TRBJ1-1; v_call: TRBV7-9; cdr3_nt: TGTGCCAGCAGCTCCGCGACAGGGTTAAGTTTGAAGGCTGAAGCTTTCTTT; cdr3_aa: CASSSATGLSLKAEAFF
d_call: TRBD1; clone_size: NA; j_call: TRBJ2-2; v_call: TRBV6-5; cdr3_nt: TGTGCCAGCAGTCCGGACAGGGCGGGCACCGGGGAGCTGTTTTTT; cdr3_aa: CASSPDRAGTGELFF
d_call: NA; clone_size: NA; j_call: TRBJ2-5; v_call: TRBV7-2; cdr3_nt: TGTGCCAGCAGCTTAGCTAGGCTAACGGAGGAGACCCAGTACTTC; cdr3_aa: CASSLARLTEETQYF
d_call: NA; clone_size: medium-sized; j_call: TRBJ2-1; v_call: TRBV6-4; cdr3_nt: TGTGCCAGCAGTGACTCAAGCGCCAATGAGCAGTTCTTC; cdr3_aa: CASSDSSANEQFF
d_call: TRBD2; clone_size: NA; j_call: TRBJ2-1; v_call: TRBV18; cdr3_nt: TGTGCCAGCTCAATATGGACTAGCGGGATGAATGAGCAGTTCTTC; cdr3_aa: CASSIWTSGMNEQFF
d_call: NA; clone_size: NA; j_call: TRBJ2-4; v_call: TRBV14; cdr3_nt: TGTGCCAGCAGCCGTCCGAGCCAAAACATTCAGTACTTC; cdr3_aa: CASSRPSQNIQYF
d_call: NA; clone_size: once; j_call: TRBJ2-7; v_call: TRBV5-4; cdr3_nt: TGTGCCAGCAGCTCTAGACAGGAAGAGCAGTACTTC; cdr3_aa: CASSSRQEEQYF
d_call: NA; clone_size: NA; j_call: TRBJ2-7; v_call: TRBV6-6; cdr3_nt: TGTGCCAGCAGTTACTCGGGCAGAGATTACGAGCAGTACTTC; cdr3_aa: CASSYSGRDYEQYF
d_call: NA; clone_size: NA; j_call: TRBJ1-5; v_call: TRBV7-2; cdr3_nt: TGTGCCAGCAGCTTAGGGATAAACAATCAGCCCCAGCATTTT; cdr3_aa: CASSLGINNQPQHF
d_call: NA; clone_size: once; j_call: TRBJ2-6; v_call: TRBV7-2; cdr3_nt: TGTGCCAGCAGCTTCAGCTCTGGGGCCAACGTCCTGACTTTC; cdr3_aa: CASSFSSGANVLTF
d_call: NA; clone_size: few; j_call: TRBJ2-1; v_call: TRBV28; cdr3_nt: TGTGCCAGCAACCCCAGGACTAATGAGCAGTTCTTC; cdr3_aa: CASNPRTNEQFF
d_call: NA; clone_size: once; j_call: TRBJ2-7; v_call: TRBV7-2; cdr3_nt: TGTGCCAGCAGCTTATCAATGGGCAGCGGACCCTACGAGCAGTACTTC; cdr3_aa: CASSLSMGSGPYEQYF
d_call: NA; clone_size: NA; j_call: TRBJ2-7; v_call: TRBV29-1; cdr3_nt: TGCAGCGTCGGTACTAGTATCTTCGAGCAGTACTTC; cdr3_aa: CSVGTSIFEQYF
d_call: TRBD1; clone_size: few; j_call: TRBJ2-6; v_call: TRBV9; cdr3_nt: TGTGCCAGCAGCTCCGGGACAGGGTTCGTTTCTGGGGCCAACGTCCTGACTTTC; cdr3_aa: CASSSGTGFVSGANVLTF
d_call: NA; clone_size: NA; j_call: TRBJ2-7; v_call: TRBV28; cdr3_nt: TGTGCCAGCAGTCCACACACCGGGTCCAGCTACGAGCAGTACTTC; cdr3_aa: CASSPHTGSSYEQYF
d_call: TRBD1; clone_size: once; j_call: TRBJ2-1; v_call: TRBV7-9; cdr3_nt: TGTGCCAGCAGCACGAGACAGGGTGGGTCCTACAATGAGCAGTTCTTC; cdr3_aa: CASSTRQGGSYNEQFF
d_call: NA; clone_size: NA; j_call: TRBJ2-1; v_call: TRBV7-8; cdr3_nt: TGTGCCAGCAGCTTAGCGCTTGGGACGTACAATGAGCAGTTCTTC; cdr3_aa: CASSLALGTYNEQFF
d_call: TRBD2; clone_size: NA; j_call: TRBJ2-2; v_call: TRBV4-3; cdr3_nt: TGCGCCAGCAGCCGACTAGCGGGAGGGCCGGAAAAACCGAACACCGGGGAGCTGTTTTTT; cdr3_aa: CASSRLAGGPEKPNTGELFF
d_call: NA; clone_size: NA; j_call: TRBJ1-1; v_call: TRBV6-1; cdr3_nt: TGTGCCAGCAGTGAAGGGGCAGACAGACCTACTGAAGCTTTCTTT; cdr3_aa: CASSEGADRPTEAFF
d_call: NA; clone_size: once; j_call: TRBJ2-1; v_call: TRBV9; cdr3_nt: TGTGCCAGCAGCGTAGCAGCTTCAGGGGCCTACAATGAGCAGTTCTTC; cdr3_aa: CASSVAASGAYNEQFF
d_call: TRBD1; clone_size: NA; j_call: TRBJ1-2; v_call: TRBV4-3; cdr3_nt: TGCGCCAGCAGCCAAGATGGGACAGGTCTGTTAGGTGGCTACACCTTC; cdr3_aa: CASSQDGTGLLGGYTF
d_call: NA; clone_size: once; j_call: TRBJ2-7; v_call: TRBV7-9; cdr3_nt: TGTGCCAGCGGATATACTAAGCTGTCCTACGAGCAGTACTTC; cdr3_aa: CASGYTKLSYEQYF
d_call: TRBD1; clone_size: NA; j_call: TRBJ2-3; v_call: TRBV2; cdr3_nt: TGTGCCAGCAACCGACAGGGGGCGTCCACAGATACGCAGTATTTT; cdr3_aa: CASNRQGASTDTQYF
d_call: TRBD1; clone_size: NA; j_call: TRBJ1-2; v_call: TRBV23-1; cdr3_nt: TGCGCCAGCAGTCCTCCTTCGGACAGGGGGGATGGCTACACCTTC; cdr3_aa: CASSPPSDRGDGYTF
d_call: NA; clone_size: NA; j_call: TRBJ2-1; v_call: TRBV25-1; cdr3_nt: TGTGCCAGCAGTGTCGGGGCCCCCTCCTACAATGAGCAGTTCTTC; cdr3_aa: CASSVGAPSYNEQFF
d_call: NA; clone_size: NA; j_call: TRBJ1-1; v_call: TRBV5-1; cdr3_nt: TGCGCCAGCAGGAGCACCCTGAACACTGAAGCTTTCTTT; cdr3_aa: CASRSTLNTEAFF
d_call: NA; clone_size: NA; j_call: TRBJ2-5; v_call: TRBV25-1; cdr3_nt: TGTGCCAGCAGCGTAGGGGGGAACCAAGAGACCCAGTACTTC; cdr3_aa: CASSVGGNQETQYF
d_call: NA; clone_size: NA; j_call: TRBJ2-7; v_call: TRBV6-5; cdr3_nt: TGTGCCAGCAAAGACAGGCCTTATTCCTACGAGCAGTACTTC; cdr3_aa: CASKDRPYSYEQYF
d_call: NA; clone_size: NA; j_call: TRBJ1-6; v_call: TRBV7-2; cdr3_nt: TGTGCCAGCAGCCCCAGCGGTGCCAATTCACCCCTCCACTTT; cdr3_aa: CASSPSGANSPLHF
d_call: TRBD2; clone_size: NA; j_call: TRBJ2-5; v_call: TRBV15; cdr3_nt: TGTGCCACTACCCGGGGGGCTAGCGGGAGTGGGGAGACCCAGTACTTC; cdr3_aa: CATTRGASGSGETQYF
d_call: NA; clone_size: once; j_call: TRBJ2-2; v_call: TRBV9; cdr3_nt: TGTGCCAGCAGCGTAGGAGCGGTTGAGGGTTTGAGCTCGGGGGAGCTGTTTTTT; cdr3_aa: CASSVGAVEGLSSGELFF
d_call: NA; clone_size: NA; j_call: TRBJ1-1; v_call: TRBV5-8; cdr3_nt: TGTGCCAGCAGCAATGAAAAAGCTTTCTTT; cdr3_aa: CASSNEKAFF
d_call: NA; clone_size: NA; j_call: TRBJ2-7; v_call: TRBV6-5; cdr3_nt: TGTGCCAGCAGTTCGCCCAGAAAAGGGCGGTACGAGCAGTACTTC; cdr3_aa: CASSSPRKGRYEQYF
d_call: NA; clone_size: NA; j_call: TRBJ1-5; v_call: TRBV28; cdr3_nt: TGTGCCAGCAGCCTAGGGCCTCATCAGCCCCAGCATTTT; cdr3_aa: CASSLGPHQPQHF
d_call: NA; clone_size: NA; j_call: TRBJ1-1; v_call: TRBV28; cdr3_nt: TGTGCCAGCACCCAAGGTGGGGCGAACACTGAAGCTTTCTTT; cdr3_aa: CASTQGGANTEAFF
d_call: NA; clone_size: NA; j_call: TRBJ2-3; v_call: TRBV6-7; cdr3_nt: TGTGCCAGCAGCAAAGGCGGGGATTGCACAGATACGCAGTATTTT; cdr3_aa: CASSKGGDCTDTQYF
d_call: NA; clone_size: NA; j_call: TRBJ2-7; v_call: TRBV27; cdr3_nt: TGTGCCAGCAGCCCGGGGCTTGGCGACGAGCAGTACTTC; cdr3_aa: CASSPGLGDEQYF
d_call: NA; clone_size: NA; j_call: TRBJ1-1; v_call: TRBV28; cdr3_nt: TGTGCCAGCAGTTTATACCAACAGGGTCCCACTGAAGCTTTCTTT; cdr3_aa: CASSLYQQGPTEAFF
d_call: NA; clone_size: NA; j_call: TRBJ1-2; v_call: TRBV9; cdr3_nt: TGTGCCAGCAGGAGGGGTGGGATAGGGGGCTACACCTTC; cdr3_aa: CASRRGGIGGYTF